The subject of this entry is one TCR beta chain. Its matching antigen is unknown. Germline lookup yields CDR1 SGHAT and CDR2 FQNNGV. The CDR3 totals 13 residues. Trimming left V 2 bases short and J 8 bases short, with 12 bases between. Participating donors were healthy, HIV-negative adults free of recent acute infections or vaccinations. This specimen belongs to a study of shared clonotypes between healthy human individuals. Study-wide points: Only blood samples were collected, and tissue repertoires likely differ. Depth of sequencing was expected to influence donor clonotype sharing.

Genomic DNA of each subset was evenly split across several immunoSEQ plates. The assay was immunoSEQ multiplex PCR, and TCRdb's table has in-frame clones only and misses some. The sample holds hundreds of thousands of clones, 70% to 80% seen once. Sequencing was performed on PBMCs. This receptor was obtained from a woman in her thirties or forties in good health. Some clones in this sample may be carry-over from other donors' samples. The chain recombines TRBV11-2 with TRBJ1-2; no clear D gene. The CDR3 loop reads CASSLMGRRGYTF. CDR3 bases: TGTGCCAGCAGCTTAATGGGTCGTCGAGGCTACACCTTC.